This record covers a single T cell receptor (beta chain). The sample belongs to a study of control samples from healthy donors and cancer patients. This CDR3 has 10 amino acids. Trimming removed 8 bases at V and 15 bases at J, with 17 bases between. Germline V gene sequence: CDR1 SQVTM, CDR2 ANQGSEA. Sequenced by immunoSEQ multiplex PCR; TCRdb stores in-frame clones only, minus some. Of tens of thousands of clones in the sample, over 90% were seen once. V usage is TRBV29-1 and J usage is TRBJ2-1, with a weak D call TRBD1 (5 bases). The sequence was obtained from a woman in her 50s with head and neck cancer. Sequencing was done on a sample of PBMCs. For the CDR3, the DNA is TGCAGCCCCTCAGGACAAGTCCCGTTCTTC. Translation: CSPSGQVPFF.